The TCR beta chain under discussion was sequenced for a study of T-cell reconstitution after alpha-beta-depleted transplantation in children. V was pared by 11 bases and J by 2 bases, with 22 bases of the junction left unmatched. The CDR3 extends over 19 amino acids. This clonotype was detected a few times. The TCRbeta library was prepared with unique molecular identifiers. Via MiXCR, TCRdb re-called the PCR reads, giving one row per CDR3 protein. The table lists around 680,000 distinct CDR3 sequences, 15% to 20% of them singletons. This clonotype was obtained from a human donor who donated a stem cell graft to a child with acute myeloid leukemia. This material consisted of PBMCs from the stem cell graft donor, taken from the stem cell graft. This chain connects TRBV23-1 to TRBJ1-5, with TRBD1 matching 9 bases. TRBV23-1 is sorted into the ORF group, with uncertain function. CDR3 sequence: CAHIYPPGQGSRCNQPQHF. CDR3 bases: TGCGCCCACATCTACCCACCGGGACAGGGTAGTCGTTGCAATCAGCCCCAGCATTTT.